Presented here are 17 T cell receptor beta chains from one specimen sequenced in a study of blood T cell repertoires in COVID-19. Clones were read by immunoSEQ multiplex PCR, and TCRdb kept only the in-frame ones, dropping some. The table has around 340,000 clones, around nine tenths seen once; the top ten hold over 0.9%. Material: PBMCs or T cells enriched from blood (not recorded which). These receptors were collected from a young woman who had been exposed to COVID-19.

The gene calls are TRBV11-2 and TRBJ2-2; 7 bases map to TRBD2. The CDR3 has 16 residues. Germline loops: CDR1 SGHAT, CDR2 FQNNGV. Germline trimming cut 7 bases from V and 6 bases from J; bases unmatched to any gene: 14. Here the CDR3 reads CASIPGGGAYPGELFF. The CDR3 coding sequence is TGTGCCAGCATCCCTGGGGGAGGGGCCTACCCCGGGGAGCTGTTTTTT. The full variable domain, its missing parts supplied by reference TRBV11-2 and TRBJ2-2, is EAGVAQSPRYKIIEKRQSVAFWCNPISGHATLYWYQQILGQGPKLLIQFQNNGVVDDSQLPKDRFSAERLKGVDSTLKIQPAKLEDSAVYLCASIPGGGAYPGELFFGEGSRLTVL.

The chain recombines TRBV2 with TRBJ1-5; a weak D match, TRBD1 (6 bases). This CDR3 comprises 14 residues. V was shortened by 5 bases and J by 3 bases, with 11 bases between the two germline ends. Germline loops: CDR1 SNHLY, CDR2 FYNNEI. The CDR3 here is CASSRTGINQPQHF. For the CDR3, the DNA is TGTGCCAGCAGTCGAACAGGGATCAATCAGCCCCAGCATTTT.

The chain couples TRBV6-5 to TRBJ2-3; D perhaps matches TRBD1 (6 bases). CDR3 size: 16 residues. The germline V gene encodes CDR1 MNHEY and CDR2 SVGAGI. V shed 1 base and J shed 2 bases, with 13 bases lying between them. CDR3 in amino acids: CASSYFPGHFTDTQYF. The CDR3 DNA is TGTGCCAGCAGTTACTTCCCGGGACATTTCACAGATACGCAGTATTTT.

This rearrangement joins TRBV27 to TRBJ2-7; maybe TRBD2 (6 bases). Trimming removed 5 bases at V and 5 bases at J, with 13 bases between. This CDR3 has 13 residues. Germline V lookup: CDR1 MNHEY, CDR2 SMNVEV (reference sequence). The CDR3 reads CASSLIPGDEQYF. The CDR3 DNA reads as TGTGCCAGCAGTCTAATACCGGGGGACGAGCAGTACTTC.

In this sample, this clone turned up once. CDR3 nucleotide sequence: TGTGCCAGCAGCCAAGATTTGGGGCGGGAGAAAGCTTTCTTT. It translates to CASSQDLGREKAFF. V is TRBV4-2 and J is TRBJ1-1; possibly TRBD1 for D (5 bases). The CDR3 consists of 14 residues. Germline V CDR1 and CDR2: LGHNA, YNFKEQ. Trimming took off 0 bases at V and 9 bases at J, with 14 bases between the two ends.

The rearrangement joins TRBV10-2 to TRBJ1-6; D call uncertain. The V end was cut by 4 bases, the J end by 7 bases, with 8 bases between. The CDR3 sequence is 13 residues long. Germline V CDR1 and CDR2: WSHSY, SAAADI. The CDR3 spells CASSGIANSPLHF. CDR3 coding DNA: TGCGCCAGCAGTGGAATAGCGAATTCACCCCTCCACTTT.

Note on this clone: The sample contains more than one DNA sequence encoding this CDR3. The chain couples TRBV6-1 to TRBJ2-5, with no clear D. V lost 1 base, J lost 2 bases, and 11 bases lay in between. Germline V gene data show CDR1 as MNHNS and CDR2 as SASEGT. The CDR3 runs 15 residues. CDR3: CASSEGAGRQETQYF. CDR3 sequence (DNA): TGTGCCAGCAGTGAAGGAGCAGGTCGACAAGAGACCCAGTACTTC.

This chain joins TRBV10-3 and TRBJ2-7; 9 bases are shared with TRBD1. Germline CDR1 reads ENHRY; CDR2 reads SYGVKD. J was trimmed by 3 bases and V by 5 bases; bases with no gene match: 2. This CDR3 comprises 13 residues. The CDR3 coding sequence is TGTGCCATCAGTAGGGACAGGGACTACGAGCAGTACTTC. Encoded protein: CAISRDRDYEQYF.

The chain uses TRBV27 and TRBJ2-7; tentatively, D is TRBD2 (6 bases). In germline, CDR1 is MNHEY, CDR2 SMNVEV (reference sequence). There are 13 residues in the CDR3. The V end was cut by 8 bases, the J end by 0 bases, with 11 bases between. CDR3 loop: CASRDFRSYEQYF. The CDR3 nucleotides are TGTGCCAGCCGGGACTTCCGCTCCTACGAGCAGTACTTC.

The chain is built from TRBV9 and TRBJ2-7; TRBD2 matches 7 bases. Germline CDR1 and CDR2: SGDLS and YYNGEE. The CDR3 spans 14 residues. The J segment lost 2 bases and the V segment lost 2 bases, leaving 4 bases of the junction unmatched. For the CDR3, the DNA is TGTGCCAGCAGCGTGGGAGGGCCCCCCTACGAGCAGTACTTC. Protein sequence: CASSVGGPPYEQYF.

This clone came up a few times. This chain joins TRBV28 and TRBJ2-1, with D perhaps TRBD1 (6 bases). Germline V gene data show CDR1 as MDHEN and CDR2 as SYDVKM. V was clipped by 11 bases and J by 10 bases, with 15 bases between them. This CDR3 has 11 amino acids. CDR3 DNA: TGTGCCGGACAACAGGGTATAGAGCAGTTCTTC. Amino acids: CAGQQGIEQFF. The entire variable domain, with the rest obtained from reference TRBV28 and TRBJ2-1, is as follows: DVKVTQSSRYLVKRTGEKVFLECVQDMDHENMFWYRQDPGLGLRLIYFSYDVKMKEKGDIPEGYSVSREKKERFSLILESASTNQTSMYLCAGQQGIEQFFGPGTRLTVL.

This chain connects TRBV6-1 to TRBJ2-1, with 9 bases aligning to TRBD2. Trimming cost V 2 bases and J 5 bases; bases outside gene matches: 4. Germline CDR1 reads MNHNS; CDR2 reads SASEGT. CDR3 length: 15 residues. CDR3 region: CASSESGRPNNEQFF. The CDR3 DNA is TGTGCCAGCAGTGAAAGCGGGAGGCCAAACAATGAGCAGTTCTTC.

The chain recombines TRBV7-3 with TRBJ1-1, with 7 positions matching TRBD1. Germline loops: CDR1 SGHTA, CDR2 FQGTGA. This CDR3 region has 17 residues. After removal of 5 bases from V and 3 bases from J, the junction contained 15 bases not matched to a gene. CDR3 residues: CASSPSRRTGAYTEAFF. The CDR3 DNA reads TGTGCCAGCAGCCCCTCGCGAAGAACAGGGGCCTACACTGAAGCTTTCTTT.

The chain couples TRBV13 to TRBJ2-1; 13 bases are shared with TRBD2. V gave up 6 bases and J gave up 12 bases; unmatched junction bases: 5. In germline, CDR1 is PRHDT, CDR2 FYEKMQ (reference sequence). The CDR3 sequence is 13 residues long. The CDR3 bases are TGTGCCAGCAGTTTTACTAGCGGGAGGGGGCAGTTCTTC. Protein product: CASSFTSGRGQFF.

The rearrangement joins TRBV27 to TRBJ2-3, with TRBD2 matching over 14 bases. Germline CDR1 reads MNHEY; CDR2 reads SMNVEV (reference sequence). Germline trimming cut 7 bases from V and 6 bases from J; bases unmatched to any gene: 12. The CDR3 is 17 residues long. CDR3 nucleotides: TGTGCCAGCACGGGACTAGCGGGAGAATTGATTGCGGATACGCAGTATTTT. It is translated as CASTGLAGELIADTQYF.

The J gene is TRBJ2-7, the V gene TRBV18; TRBD2 matches 11 bases. V dropped 2 bases and J dropped 4; count of bases not matched to a gene: 7. The CDR3 spans 16 residues. Germline V gives CDR1 KGHSH, CDR2 LQKENI. The DNA of the CDR3 is TGTGCCAGCTCACCAAAAACTAGCGGGGGCCCTTACGAGCAGTACTTC. This encodes CASSPKTSGGPYEQYF.

This rearrangement joins TRBV28 to TRBJ1-4; D possibly corresponds to TRBD1 (5 bases). V lost 4 bases and J 7 bases, leaving 13 bases between the germline ends. CDR3 size: 14 residues. Germline V gene sequence: CDR1 MDHEN, CDR2 SYDVKM. CDR3 in amino acids: CASSSGGLAEKLFF. The CDR3 region has the DNA TGTGCCAGCAGTTCGGGGGGTCTGGCTGAAAAACTGTTTTTT.